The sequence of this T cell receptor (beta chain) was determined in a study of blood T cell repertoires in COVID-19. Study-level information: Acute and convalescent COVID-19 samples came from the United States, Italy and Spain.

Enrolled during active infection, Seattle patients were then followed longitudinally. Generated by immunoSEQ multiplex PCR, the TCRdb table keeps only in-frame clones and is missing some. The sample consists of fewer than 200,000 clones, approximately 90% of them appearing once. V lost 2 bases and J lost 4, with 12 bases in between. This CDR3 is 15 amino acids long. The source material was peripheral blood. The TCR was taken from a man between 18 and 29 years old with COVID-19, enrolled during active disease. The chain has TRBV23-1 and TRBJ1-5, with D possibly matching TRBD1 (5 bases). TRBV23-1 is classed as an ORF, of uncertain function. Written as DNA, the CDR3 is TGCGCCAGCAGTCAAAGCACAGGACGGAATCAGCCCCAGCATTTT. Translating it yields CASSQSTGRNQPQHF.